This TCR beta chain is drawn from a study of T cells in Graves' hyperthyroidism and ophthalmopathy. Study-level information: Peripheral blood draws took place at initial diagnosis, ahead of any treatment. General study findings and limits: For ophthalmopathy, model prediction preceded onset by a median approximately 6 months. Classification by a 13 V-J model distinguished ophthalmopathy from stable hyperthyroidism.

Lactation, pregnancy, other autoimmune disease or uncontrolled infection excluded patients. This clonotype was counted many times. Its target is unknown. TCR beta CDR3 region amplification was performed from RNA transcripts. A set of HTBI primers served as the primers for a first-round RT-PCR of the TCR CDR3. TCRdb ran MiXCR on the multiplex PCR reads and lists one entry per CDR3 protein. The sample yields under 300,000 distinct CDR3 sequences, about 14% seen once. This sequence originates from a woman aged 25 to 39 with Graves' hyperthyroidism that later progressed to Graves' ophthalmopathy. The sample taken for sequencing was blood.

The chain's CDR3 is CASSEWGQVDQPQHF. Written as DNA, the CDR3 is TGTGCCAGCAGTGAATGGGGGCAGGTGGATCAGCCCCAGCATTTT. V and J are TRBV6-1 and TRBJ1-5, with D perhaps TRBD1 (6 bases). Per germline, CDR1 MNHNS and CDR2 SASEGT. V was cut by 2 bases and J by 5 bases, with 13 bases left in between. The CDR3 is made up of 15 amino acids.